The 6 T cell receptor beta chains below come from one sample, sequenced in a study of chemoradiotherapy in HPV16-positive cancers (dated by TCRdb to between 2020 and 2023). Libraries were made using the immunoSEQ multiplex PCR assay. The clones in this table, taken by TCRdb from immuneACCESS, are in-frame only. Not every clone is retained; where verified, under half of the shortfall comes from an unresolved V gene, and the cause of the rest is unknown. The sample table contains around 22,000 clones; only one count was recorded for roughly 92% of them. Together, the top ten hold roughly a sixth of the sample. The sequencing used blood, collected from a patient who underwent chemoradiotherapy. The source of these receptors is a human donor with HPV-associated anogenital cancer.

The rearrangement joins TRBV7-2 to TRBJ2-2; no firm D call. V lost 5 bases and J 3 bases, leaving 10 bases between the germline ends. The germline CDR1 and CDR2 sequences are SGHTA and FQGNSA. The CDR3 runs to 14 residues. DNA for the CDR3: TGTGCCAGCAGCGTTCAGGTTTACACCGGGGAGCTGTTTTTT. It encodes CASSVQVYTGELFF. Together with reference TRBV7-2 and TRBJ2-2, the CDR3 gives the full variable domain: GAGVSQSPSNKVTEKGKDVELRCDPISGHTALYWYRQSLGQGLEFLIYFQGNSAPDKSGLPSDRFSAERTGGSVSTLTIQRTQQEDSAVYLCASSVQVYTGELFFGEGSRLTVL.

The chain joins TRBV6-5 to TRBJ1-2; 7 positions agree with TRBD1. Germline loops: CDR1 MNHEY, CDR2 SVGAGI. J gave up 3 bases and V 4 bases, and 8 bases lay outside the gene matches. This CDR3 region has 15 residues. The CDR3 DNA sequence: TGTGCCAGCAGTTCTCCCTCCGGGACAGACTATGGCTACACCTTC. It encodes CASSSPSGTDYGYTF.

CDR3 protein: CASSSRRGRETQYF. In DNA, the CDR3 is TGTGCCAGCAGCTCCCGCCGGGGGAGGGAGACCCAGTACTTC. The chain employs TRBV7-9 and TRBJ2-5; weak D call: TRBD2 (6 bases). CDR1 SEHNR and CDR2 FQNEAQ come from the germline V gene (reference sequence). This CDR3 region has 14 residues. V gave up 4 bases and J gave up 5 bases, with 14 bases separating them.

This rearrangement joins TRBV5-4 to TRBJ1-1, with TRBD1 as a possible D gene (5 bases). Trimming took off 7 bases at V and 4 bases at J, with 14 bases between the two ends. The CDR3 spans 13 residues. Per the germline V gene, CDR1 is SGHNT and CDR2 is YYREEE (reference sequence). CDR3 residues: CASGSRGSTEAFF. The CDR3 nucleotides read TGTGCCAGCGGATCTCGGGGCTCCACTGAAGCTTTCTTT.

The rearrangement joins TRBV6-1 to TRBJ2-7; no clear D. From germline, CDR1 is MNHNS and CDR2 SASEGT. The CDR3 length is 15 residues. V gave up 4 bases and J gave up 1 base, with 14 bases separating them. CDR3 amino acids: CASSGPTDGSYEQYF. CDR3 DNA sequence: TGTGCCAGCAGTGGCCCGACGGACGGTTCCTACGAGCAGTACTTC.

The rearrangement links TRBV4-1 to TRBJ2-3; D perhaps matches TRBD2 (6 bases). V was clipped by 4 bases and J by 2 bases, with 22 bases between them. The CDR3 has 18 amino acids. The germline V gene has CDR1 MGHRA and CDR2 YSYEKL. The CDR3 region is CASSPRAPPGTATDTQYF. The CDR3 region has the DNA TGCGCCAGCAGCCCTCGGGCCCCACCCGGGACTGCCACAGATACGCAGTATTTT.